This T cell receptor beta chain was documented in a study of T cells in Graves' hyperthyroidism and ophthalmopathy. Authors of the study amplified TCR beta CDR3 regions from RNA transcripts. Researchers ran a first-round RT-PCR on the TCR CDR3 using the HTBI primer set. TCRdb independently ran MiXCR on the multiplex PCR reads; one entry per CDR3 protein. Of 660,000 or so distinct CDR3 sequences listed, less than 25% are singletons. The sample holds many counts of this clonotype. The antigen is unknown. Whole-study findings and limits: Ophthalmopathy, which appeared later, was predicted by the model a median roughly 6.4 months before onset.

This CDR3 spans 15 amino acids. CDR1 and CDR2 (germline): GTSNPN, SVGIG (reference sequence). Deletions cut 4 bases from V and 0 bases from J, with 12 bases between. This TCR was sampled from a man aged 25 to 40 with Graves' ophthalmopathy. The sequencing sample was made of blood. The chain couples TRBV30 to TRBJ1-4; D uncertain. DNA for the CDR3: TGTGCCTGGAACTCCCCCGGTGCAACTAATGAAAAACTGTTTTTT. Its translation is CAWNSPGATNEKLFF.